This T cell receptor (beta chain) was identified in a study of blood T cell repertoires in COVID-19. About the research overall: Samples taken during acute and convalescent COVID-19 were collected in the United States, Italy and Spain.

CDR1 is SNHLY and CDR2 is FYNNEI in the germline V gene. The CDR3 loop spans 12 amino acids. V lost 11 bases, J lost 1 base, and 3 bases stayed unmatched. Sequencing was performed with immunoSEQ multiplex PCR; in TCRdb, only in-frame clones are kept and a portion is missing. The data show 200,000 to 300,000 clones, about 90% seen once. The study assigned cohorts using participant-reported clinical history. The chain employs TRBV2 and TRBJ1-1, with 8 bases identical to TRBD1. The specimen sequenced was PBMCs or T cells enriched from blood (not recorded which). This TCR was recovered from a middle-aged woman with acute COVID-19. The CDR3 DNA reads TGTGCCTCAGACAGGGGGAACACTGAAGCTTTCTTT. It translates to CASDRGNTEAFF.